This T cell receptor beta chain emerged from a study of blood T cell repertoires in COVID-19. The CDR3 length is 17 residues. Germline assignment: CDR1 KGHDR and CDR2 SFDVKD. V lost 9 bases and J lost 0; bases outside the gene matches: 12. Authors' methods: Estimation of nucleated cell counts relied on the amplification of reference gene primers. Method: immunoSEQ multiplex PCR; TCRdb's copy keeps in-frame clones and lacks some. Clonal size and the V and J genes are those of that table, whereas D and trimming came from the DNA. The sample has over 300,000 clones; 89% are singletons. The receptor was isolated from a man in his forties or fifties with acute or convalescent COVID-19. Input material: peripheral blood. This chain links TRBV24-1 with TRBJ1-3; 8 nucleotides agree with TRBD1. Here the CDR3 DNA reads TGTGCCACCGACGACCTGACAGGGGCGAGCTCTGGAAACACCATATATTTT. Amino acids: CATDDLTGASSGNTIYF.